Listed below are T cell receptor beta chains from one sample, sequenced in a study of blood T cell repertoires in COVID-19. Profiling relied on immunoSEQ multiplex PCR, and the TCRdb table lists in-frame clones only, not all of them. The sample has approximately 270,000 clones, 85% to 90% seen once. The source material was PBMCs or T cells enriched from blood (not recorded which). Source of these receptors: a woman aged 55-69 years who had recovered from COVID-19. Each CDR3 is given without its conserved first and last residue. Each record gives: V gene, CDR3 protein.

TRBV27	ASSFRGYEQY
TRBV18	ASSQASDRAAEAF
TRBV30	AWSTPEREQDTQY
TRBV2	ASRVGAGGLEQY
TRBV30	AWSVASGSSNQPQH
TRBV7-3	ASSSGQGEDTQY
TRBV3-1/TRBV3-2	ASSQASQGGEKLF
TRBV19	ASSIGTGFGANVLT
TRBV5-5	ASSPTGGTYNEQF
TRBV28	ASSLIQGWGRQGNPDTEAF
TRBV7-2	ASSLKREGSYEQY
TRBV29-1	SVDGGSSKTQY
TRBV10-1	ASHPGSSGNTIY
TRBV6-5	ASSHTGGYT
TRBV7-9	ASSLLRPPRGGVNYEQY
TRBV14	ASSPRTGDGYT